What follows are 9 T cell receptor beta chains derived from one specimen sequenced in a study of cytomegalovirus exposure and HLA in healthy donors. 60 Vbeta and 13 Jbeta primers were used in PCR. Only in-frame clones appear in the TCRdb table, and some are missing; sequencing was by immunoSEQ multiplex PCR. The sample consists of hundreds of thousands of clones, over 65% of them appearing once. Sequenced: PBMCs. The origin of the receptors is a man aged 18 to 29 in good health and CMV-seronegative.

This sequence joins TRBV5-6 and TRBJ2-7; 7 nucleotides align to TRBD2. The CDR3 length is 16 residues. The ends lost 4 bases at V and 1 base at J; junction bases unmatched: 11. Looked up from germline, CDR1 is SGHDT and CDR2 is YYEEEE. The DNA for the CDR3 is TGTGCCAGCAGCAGAACTGGGGCTAGCGGATCCTACGAGCAGTACTTC. It yields the protein CASSRTGASGSYEQYF.

The chain links TRBV11-2 to TRBJ2-2; TRBD2 matches 9 bases. CDR1 and CDR2 (germline): SGHAT, FQNNGV. The CDR3 totals 18 residues. V shed 3 bases and J 3 bases; nucleotides not matched to a gene: 11. The CDR3: CASSFRVAGVRDTGELFF. CDR3 DNA sequence: TGTGCCAGCAGCTTTCGCGTAGCGGGAGTAAGGGACACCGGGGAGCTGTTTTTT.

V is TRBV5-1 and J is TRBJ2-7; TRBD2 matches at 8 bases. V was pared by 3 bases and J by 6 bases, with 8 bases of the junction left unmatched. Germline V gene data show CDR1 as SGHRS and CDR2 as YFSETQ. The CDR3 contains 14 residues. CDR3 residues: CASSSAGGYVEQYF. The CDR3 region has the DNA TGCGCCAGCAGCTCCGCGGGGGGCTACGTCGAGCAGTACTTC.

The chain uses TRBV6-5 and TRBJ1-1; unclear D gene. Trimming shortened V by 7 bases and J by 5 bases, and 8 bases separated the two germline ends. Germline V gives CDR1 MNHEY, CDR2 SVGAGI. The CDR3 runs to 11 residues. The CDR3 here is CASIFRTEAFF. The DNA for the CDR3 is TGTGCCAGCATCTTTAGAACTGAAGCTTTCTTT.

The chain employs TRBV2 and TRBJ2-7; 9 bases map to TRBD2. V lost 6 bases and J lost 4; bases outside the gene matches: 4. The CDR3 spans 13 residues. Germline-derived CDR1 and CDR2 are SNHLY and FYNNEI. The CDR3 DNA follows: TGTGCCAGCAGACCACTAGCGGGTTACGAGCAGTACTTC. This gives the protein CASRPLAGYEQYF.

The chain employs TRBV20-1 and TRBJ2-1; possibly TRBD2 for D (7 bases). Trimming stripped 6 bases from V and 14 bases from J, with 17 bases between. Germline V gene sequence: CDR1 DFQATT, CDR2 SNEGSKA (reference sequence). The CDR3 consists of 11 residues. CDR3 nucleotide sequence: TGCAGTGCCCGGGGGGCAGGGCAGGAGTTCTTC. It specifies CSARGAGQEFF.

This clone was picked up a small number of times. The junction shows a germline mismatch at one end, possibly a read error. The CDR3: CASSQVRTSVDEQYF. CDR3 sequence (DNA): TGTGCCAGCAGCCAAGTTAGGACTAGCGTCGACGAGCAGTACTTC. This chain uses TRBV4-1 with TRBJ2-7; TRBD2 matches 9 bases. This CDR3 region has 15 residues. Germline values: CDR1 MGHRA, CDR2 YSYEKL.

This sequence joins TRBV11-2 and TRBJ2-5, with D perhaps TRBD1 (6 bases). V was clipped by 4 bases and J by 3 bases, with 9 bases between them. The CDR3 runs to 13 residues. CDR1 SGHAT and CDR2 FQNNGV come from the germline V gene. CDR3 in DNA: TGTGCCAGCAGCTGGGACATTGAAGAGACCCAGTACTTC. It encodes CASSWDIEETQYF.

The chain couples TRBV11-3 to TRBJ1-1; tentative D call: TRBD1 (6 bases). The V end was cut by 1 base, the J end by 4 bases, with 25 bases between. Germline values: CDR1 SGHNT, CDR2 YENEEA. The CDR3 runs to 19 residues. The CDR3 nucleotides are TGTGCCAGCAGCTTAGGCACAAGGACAGAACTGGGGGTTCCCACTGAAGCTTTCTTT. This translates into CASSLGTRTELGVPTEAFF.